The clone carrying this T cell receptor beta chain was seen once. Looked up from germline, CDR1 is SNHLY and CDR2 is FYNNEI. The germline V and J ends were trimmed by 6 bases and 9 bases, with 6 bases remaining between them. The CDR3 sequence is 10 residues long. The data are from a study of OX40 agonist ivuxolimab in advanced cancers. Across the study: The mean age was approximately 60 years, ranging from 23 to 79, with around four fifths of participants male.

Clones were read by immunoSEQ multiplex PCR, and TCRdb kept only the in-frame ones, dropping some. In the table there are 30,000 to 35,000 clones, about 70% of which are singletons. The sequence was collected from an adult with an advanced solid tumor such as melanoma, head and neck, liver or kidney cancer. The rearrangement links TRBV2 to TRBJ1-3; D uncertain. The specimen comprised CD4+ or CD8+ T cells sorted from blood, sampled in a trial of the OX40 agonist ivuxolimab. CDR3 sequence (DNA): TGTGCCAGCAGGGCCGCCACCATATATTTT. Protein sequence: CASRAATIYF. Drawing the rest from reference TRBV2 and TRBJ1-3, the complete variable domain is EPEVTQTPSHQVTQMGQEVILRCVPISNHLYFYWYRQILGQKVEFLVSFYNNEISEKSEIFDDQFSVERPDGSNFTLKIRSTKLEDSAMYFCASRAATIYFGEGSWLTVV.